This record looks at one T cell receptor beta chain sequence and its context. TCRdb's copy holds only in-frame clones and misses some; the assay was immunoSEQ multiplex PCR. The sample carries more than 200,000 clones, roughly 87% recorded once. This entry belongs to a study of blood T cell repertoires in COVID-19. Study-level background: Samples came from the United States, Italy and Spain, spanning acute and convalescent COVID-19. Sources were T cells, B-cell-depleted T cells, or PBMCs; the material itself was cDNA or gDNA.

Membership in each cohort depended on participant-reported clinical history. For recovered donors of Cohort 3, there were two negative PCRs, clearance, or symptom resolution. Sequenced sample: PBMCs or T cells enriched from blood (not recorded which). This TCR derives from a man younger than 45 who had recovered from COVID-19.

The DNA of the CDR3 is TGTGCCAGCAGCCTAACGGGGGAGCGCACAGATACGCAGTATTTT. It translates to CASSLTGERTDTQYF. The chain carries TRBV14 and TRBJ2-3, with a possible D match to TRBD2 (6 bases). Trimming pared 4 bases from V and 1 base from J, leaving 12 bases between. The CDR3 length is 15 residues. The germline gives CDR1 SGHDN, CDR2 FVKESK. Full variable domain (remainder filled in from reference TRBV14 and TRBJ2-3): EAGVTQFPSHSVIEKGQTVTLRCDPISGHDNLYWYRRVMGKEIKFLLHFVKESKQDESGMPNNRFLAERTGGTYSTLKVQPAELEDSGVYFCASSLTGERTDTQYFGPGTRLTVL.